The 20 T cell receptor beta chains reported below all come from one sample, sequenced in a study of blood T cell repertoires in COVID-19. TCRdb's copy holds only in-frame clones and misses some; the assay was immunoSEQ multiplex PCR. Counted here are 170,000 or so clones, over 60% occurring once; the ten biggest clones make up less than 30%. The sample comprised peripheral blood. Receptors were obtained from a woman aged 70 to 79 with acute or convalescent COVID-19.

V is TRBV30 and J is TRBJ2-7, with 9 bases that match TRBD1. Germline assignment: CDR1 GTSNPN and CDR2 SVGIG (reference sequence). With V trimmed by 0 bases and J by 3 bases, 9 bases remained unmatched. CDR3 length: 16 amino acids. Here the CDR3 DNA reads TGTGCCTGGAGTGTACGTTGGACAGGGGTTTACTACGAGCAGTACTTC. Its protein is CAWSVRWTGVYYEQYF.

The rearrangement uses TRBV7-3 and TRBJ2-3, with TRBD2 matching over 11 bases. This CDR3 region has 15 residues. With 5 bases clipped from V and 3 bases from J, the junction kept 4 bases outside the gene matches. Looked up from germline, CDR1 is SGHTA and CDR2 is FQGTGA. Written as DNA, the CDR3 is TGTGCCAGCAGCGATCTAGCGGGAGGAACAGATACGCAGTATTTT. It is translated as CASSDLAGGTDTQYF. The variable domain in full, completed from reference TRBV7-3 and TRBJ2-3, reads GAGVSQTPSNKVTEKGKYVELRCDPISGHTALYWYRQSLGQGPEFLIYFQGTGAADDSGLPNDRFFAVRPEGSVSTLKIQRTERGDSAVYLCASSDLAGGTDTQYFGPGTRLTVL.

The rearrangement joins TRBV4-1 to TRBJ2-7, with 11 bases that match TRBD2. J gave up 1 base and V 4 bases, and 0 bases lay outside the gene matches. The CDR3 contains 14 residues. Germline V gene lookup returns CDR1 MGHRA and CDR2 YSYEKL. DNA of the CDR3: TGCGCCAGCAGCCGACTAGCGGGGTCCTACGAGCAGTACTTC. This codes for CASSRLAGSYEQYF.

The J gene is TRBJ1-3, the V gene TRBV6-1, with 9 positions matching TRBD1. Germline assignment: CDR1 MNHNS and CDR2 SASEGT. The CDR3 has 16 amino acids. The V gene end was trimmed by 0 bases and the J gene end by 3 bases; junction bases not matched to a gene: 3. The CDR3 bases are TGTGCCAGCAGTGAAGCGCGGGACAGGGTTGGAAACACCATATATTTT. Amino acids: CASSEARDRVGNTIYF.

The V gene is TRBV27, the J gene TRBJ2-7; 7 positions agree with TRBD2. The CDR3 length is 15 residues. Unmatched junction bases numbered 13, after V lost 6 bases and J lost 5 bases. Germline CDR1 and CDR2: MNHEY and SMNVEV (reference sequence). The CDR3 nucleotides read TGTGCCAGCAGGAAACCGGGGGAGGGCCCTAACGAGCAGTACTTC. Translating gives CASRKPGEGPNEQYF.

To note about this clone: Other DNA sequences in this sample translate to the same CDR3. The rearrangement links TRBV11-3 to TRBJ2-3, with 15 bases matching TRBD2. The CDR3 covers 16 residues. The V gene's germline CDR1 is SGHNT and CDR2 YENEEA. V shed 9 bases, J shed 5 bases, and the junction held 9 bases outside the gene matches. This CDR3 reads CASSVGLAGGGDTQYF. In DNA form, the CDR3 reads TGTGCCAGTAGCGTCGGACTAGCGGGAGGGGGAGATACGCAGTATTTT.

This clone has more than one count but fewer than ten. The rearrangement links TRBV3-1 (or the pseudogene TRBV3-2) to TRBJ1-1; 8 nucleotides agree with TRBD1. Germline V gene sequence: CDR1 LGHDT, CDR2 YNNKEL (reference sequence). The length of the CDR3 is 12 residues. Losses at the gene ends were 6 bases for V and 4 bases for J; bases not matched to a gene: 1. The CDR3, as DNA: TGTGCCAGCAGTGGACAGGGCACTGAAGCTTTCTTT. The encoded protein is CASSGQGTEAFF.

The genes are TRBV2 and TRBJ1-2; D unresolved. There are 13 residues in the CDR3. Germline lookup yields CDR1 SNHLY and CDR2 FYNNEI. Trimming took 6 bases from V and 4 from J, leaving 12 bases between them. The CDR3 bases are TGTGCCAGCAGCACACTGGGAGCCTATGGCTACACCTTC. Translated: CASSTLGAYGYTF.

The V call is TRBV7-9, the J call TRBJ1-2, with a possible D match to TRBD1 (5 bases). The CDR3 loop spans 15 amino acids. Germline values: CDR1 SEHNR, CDR2 FQNEAQ (reference sequence). The ends were cut back, 3 bases at V and 6 bases at J, with 17 bases in the middle. The CDR3 bases are TGTGCCAGCAGCTTTAGTCAGGGCGGTTTCGATGGCTACACCTTC. It codes for CASSFSQGGFDGYTF. The whole variable domain, filled in from reference TRBV7-9 and TRBJ1-2, reads DTGVSQNPRHKITKRGQNVTFRCDPISEHNRLYWYRQTLGQGPEFLTYFQNEAQLEKSRLLSDRFSAERPKGSFSTLEIQRTEQGDSAMYLCASSFSQGGFDGYTFGSGTRLTVV.

The chain joins TRBV7-9 to TRBJ2-3; D ambiguous. From germline, CDR1 is SEHNR and CDR2 FQNEAQ (reference sequence). Between the trimmed V and J ends, which lost 3 bases and 3 bases, there was a span of 19 bases. The CDR3 spans 17 residues. As DNA, the CDR3 is TGTGCCAGCAGCTTCTCCCCCTCGAGGTCCTGGACAGATACGCAGTATTTT. It codes for CASSFSPSRSWTDTQYF.

The chain combines TRBV7-8 with TRBJ1-2; no definite D call. Trimming stripped 5 bases from V and 8 bases from J, with 15 bases between. The CDR3 consists of 13 residues. Germline V CDR1 and CDR2: SGHVS, FQNEAQ. CDR3 nucleotide sequence: TGTGCCAGCAGCCCCGGAACGGCAGGAGGCTACACCTTC. It encodes CASSPGTAGGYTF. The variable domain in full, completed from reference TRBV7-8 and TRBJ1-2, reads GAGVSQSPRYKVAKRGQDVALRCDPISGHVSLFWYQQALGQGPEFLTYFQNEAQLDKSGLPSDRFFAERPEGSVSTLKIQRTQQEDSAVYLCASSPGTAGGYTFGSGTRLTVV.

The chain couples TRBV12-5 to TRBJ2-1; TRBD1 matches 7 bases. Trimming took 4 bases from V and 8 from J; bases not matched to a gene: 8. CDR3 length equals 14 residues. Germline V lookup: CDR1 LGHNT, CDR2 FRNRAP. The CDR3 DNA sequence: TGTGCTAGTGGTTCACAGGGGTCCGGGCATGAGCAGTTCTTC. This codes for CASGSQGSGHEQFF.

The chain employs TRBV6-1 and TRBJ1-1, with a possible D match to TRBD1 (5 bases). The CDR3 loop spans 17 amino acids. Germline CDR1 MNHNS, CDR2 SASEGT. Trimming removed 2 bases at V and 3 bases at J, with 19 bases between. The CDR3 nucleotides read TGTGCCAGCAGTGAAAATGACCGGGGGTGGTTTGACACTGAAGCTTTCTTT. Protein sequence: CASSENDRGWFDTEAFF.

V usage is TRBV5-6 and J usage is TRBJ1-1; TRBD1 aligns across 9 bases. The CDR3 has 16 residues. With V trimmed by 4 bases and J by 4 bases, 11 bases remained unmatched. Germline V gene data show CDR1 as SGHDT and CDR2 as YYEEEE. The CDR3 protein is CASSPQHRGRGTEAFF. CDR3 in DNA: TGTGCCAGCAGCCCGCAACACAGGGGGCGAGGCACTGAAGCTTTCTTT.

CDR3 amino acids: CASSQDVGAGGPREQYF. Written as DNA, the CDR3 is TGTGCCAGCAGCCAAGATGTTGGAGCGGGAGGGCCCCGGGAGCAGTACTTC. The chain is built from TRBV3-1 (or the pseudogene TRBV3-2) and TRBJ2-7; the match to TRBD2 covers 10 bases. V gave up 0 bases and J gave up 7 bases; unmatched junction bases: 12. This CDR3 is built from 17 residues. Germline V gives CDR1 LGHDT, CDR2 YNNKEL (reference sequence).

This chain connects TRBV5-1 to TRBJ1-2; possibly TRBD1 for D (6 bases). The germline V and J ends were trimmed by 3 bases and 2 bases, with 11 bases remaining between them. Germline CDR1 SGHRS, CDR2 YFSETQ. This CDR3 is built from 14 residues. In DNA form, the CDR3 reads TGCGCCAGCAGCTGGACAGAGGGGAACTATGGCTACACCTTC. Amino acids: CASSWTEGNYGYTF. The variable domain in full, completed from reference TRBV5-1 and TRBJ1-2, reads KAGVTQTPRYLIKTRGQQVTLSCSPISGHRSVSWYQQTPGQGLQFLFEYFSETQRNKGNFPGRFSGRQFSNSRSEMNVSTLELGDSALYLCASSWTEGNYGYTFGSGTRLTVV.

The chain joins TRBV9 to TRBJ2-2; 11 bases match TRBD1. The CDR3 loop spans 15 amino acids. Germline V lookup: CDR1 SGDLS, CDR2 YYNGEE. V dropped 4 bases and J dropped 7; count of bases not matched to a gene: 6. CDR3 in amino acids: CASSLGQGGFGELFF. The CDR3 DNA is TGTGCCAGCAGCCTGGGACAGGGGGGCTTCGGGGAGCTGTTTTTT.

CDR3 nucleotides: TGTGCCAGCAGCAAGTCCACAGGGTTCGGTCAGCCCCAGCATTTT. Protein: CASSKSTGFGQPQHF. This chain uses TRBV21-1 with TRBJ1-5; no DNA check was done on the table's D call, TRBD1. TRBV21-1 is labeled a pseudogene. The CDR3 length is 15 residues.

The genes are TRBV30 and TRBJ1-2, with D uncertain. V lost 4 bases and J 6 bases, leaving 15 bases between the germline ends. CDR3 length: 13 amino acids. Germline CDR1 and CDR2: GTSNPN and SVGIG (reference sequence). The CDR3 nucleotides are TGTGCCTGGAATTATGGAGGGAATCATGGCTACACCTTC. Amino acid sequence: CAWNYGGNHGYTF.

The chain joins TRBV27 to TRBJ1-4, with D tentatively TRBD1 (6 bases). Germline lookup yields CDR1 MNHEY and CDR2 SMNVEV (reference sequence). Deletions cut 2 bases from V and 4 bases from J, with 8 bases between. The CDR3 has 14 amino acids. In DNA form, the CDR3 reads TGTGCCAGCAGTTTACAGGGGTATAATGAAAAACTGTTTTTT. This encodes CASSLQGYNEKLFF.